The rows below give T cell receptor beta chains drawn from one sample of a study of shared clonotypes between healthy human individuals. Profiled with immunoSEQ multiplex PCR; TCRdb holds only in-frame clones, not every one. The sample has approximately 2,300,000 clones; 92% are singletons. Sequencing used naive CD4+ T cells from PBMCs. The receptors stem from a man aged 18 to 30 in good health. Some clones in this sample may be carry-over from other donors' samples. Each CDR3 is given with its conserved first and last residue. D genes are given only for firm matches. Expanded clones are given a class, and other clones once, few, many or no size at all.

size	V	J	D	CDR3	DNA
-	TRBV28	TRBJ1-5	-	CASSYGTRNQPQHF	TGTGCCAGCAGTTATGGGACTCGTAATCAGCCCCAGCATTTT
once	TRBV5-1	TRBJ2-6	-	CASSLALSSGANVLTF	TGCGCCAGCAGCTTGGCCTTGAGCTCTGGGGCCAACGTCCTGACTTTC
-	TRBV9	TRBJ2-7	-	CASSEESVPTYEQYF	TGTGCCAGCAGCGAGGAGTCAGTACCCACCTACGAGCAGTACTTC
-	TRBV7-2	TRBJ2-3	-	CASSFWGSGVSSTDTQYF	TGTGCCAGCAGCTTTTGGGGTAGCGGAGTTTCTAGCACAGATACGCAGTATTTT
-	TRBV5-8	TRBJ1-5	-	CASSVLGGGSNQPQHF	TGTGCCAGCAGCGTGCTCGGGGGGGGGAGCAATCAGCCCCAGCATTTT
-	TRBV27	TRBJ2-5	-	CASKETQYF	TGTGCCAGCAAGGAGACCCAGTACTTC
-	TRBV28	TRBJ2-6	-	CASRPREVGANVLTF	TGTGCCAGCAGACCCCGAGAGGTGGGGGCCAACGTCCTGACTTTC
-	TRBV10-3	TRBJ1-2	TRBD1	CAISTPDRERDYGYTF	TGTGCCATCAGTACACCTGACAGGGAACGGGACTATGGCTACACCTTC
-	TRBV28	TRBJ2-5	-	CASSLGAGIEETQYF	TGTGCCAGCAGTTTAGGGGCAGGGATTGAGGAGACCCAGTACTTC
-	TRBV5-1	TRBJ2-7	-	CASSLGSQPTYEQYF	TGCGCCAGCAGCTTGGGATCTCAACCTACCTACGAGCAGTACTTC
-	TRBV27	TRBJ2-3	-	CASSQLPFLAGDTQYF	TGTGCCAGCAGTCAACTCCCTTTTCTAGCAGGGGATACGCAGTATTTT
-	TRBV19	TRBJ2-1	TRBD2	CASSVSTSGIAPSSYNEQFF	TGTGCCAGTAGTGTCTCAACTAGCGGGATAGCCCCCAGCTCCTACAATGAGCAGTTCTTC
-	TRBV6-6	TRBJ1-3	-	CASSFLSSGNTIYF	TGTGCCAGCAGCTTTCTGAGCTCTGGAAACACCATATATTTT
once	TRBV4-3	TRBJ2-3	-	CASSQDLNGPSTDTQYF	TGCGCCAGCAGCCAAGATCTGAACGGGCCTAGCACAGATACGCAGTATTTT
-	TRBV10-3	TRBJ2-1	TRBD2	CAITVGAGGMNEQFF	TGTGCCATCACCGTAGGGGCGGGAGGTATGAATGAGCAGTTCTTC
-	TRBV7-2	TRBJ2-7	-	CASSRTGPYEQYF	TGTGCCAGCAGCCGAACGGGGCCCTACGAGCAGTACTTC
-	TRBV15	TRBJ2-7	-	CATSSWGSTYEQYF	TGTGCCACCAGCTCTTGGGGATCCACCTACGAGCAGTACTTC
-	TRBV2	TRBJ2-1	TRBD1	CASSHPGTGVLDEQFF	TGTGCCAGCAGCCACCCCGGGACAGGGGTGTTAGATGAGCAGTTCTTC
-	TRBV6-1	TRBJ2-7	TRBD1	CASSRDRLYEQYF	TGTGCCAGCAGCCGGGACAGGTTATACGAGCAGTACTTC
-	TRBV7-2	TRBJ1-5	-	CASSLGFYLGANQPQHF	TGTGCCAGCAGCTTAGGGTTTTATTTGGGAGCTAATCAGCCCCAGCATTTT
few	TRBV19	TRBJ2-2	TRBD2	CASSMGVAGTGELFF	TGTGCCAGTAGTATGGGAGTAGCGGGAACCGGGGAGCTGTTTTTT
-	TRBV6-5	TRBJ1-2	-	CASSYVALDGYTF	TGTGCCAGCAGTTACGTTGCGTTGGACGGCTACACCTTC
-	TRBV9	TRBJ1-3	-	CASGTSGNTVYF	TGTGCCAGCGGGACCTCTGGAAACACCGTATATTTT
-	TRBV19	TRBJ1-2	-	CASSIEAGYTF	TGTGCCAGTAGTATCGAAGCAGGCTACACCTTC
-	TRBV7-2	TRBJ2-7	-	CASSQGAAGPLEQYF	TGTGCCAGCAGCCAAGGTGCGGCCGGCCCCTTAGAGCAGTACTTC
-	TRBV28	TRBJ2-7	TRBD1	CASSTGTEPHRQYF	TGTGCCAGCAGTACCGGGACAGAACCTCACAGACAGTACTTC
-	TRBV4-3	TRBJ2-1	-	CASSRIGGASEQFF	TGCGCCAGCAGCCGAATTGGGGGAGCCAGTGAGCAGTTCTTC
once	TRBV7-9	TRBJ2-3	TRBD2	CASSPRTRSTDTQYF	TGTGCCAGCAGCCCCCGGACTAGATCCACAGATACGCAGTATTTT
-	TRBV10-3	TRBJ2-7	-	CAISGGYPGEQYF	TGTGCCATCAGTGGAGGTTACCCGGGCGAGCAGTACTTC
-	TRBV10-1	TRBJ1-2	-	CASSDPGPRGYTF	TGCGCCAGCAGTGATCCGGGCCCCCGGGGCTACACCTTC
once	TRBV6-5	TRBJ1-1	TRBD1	CASSYSTDRGTEAFF	TGTGCCAGCAGTTACTCAACGGACAGGGGCACTGAAGCTTTCTTT
-	TRBV7-9	TRBJ2-1	-	CASHIAEPGYNEQFF	TGTGCCAGCCATATCGCGGAGCCGGGGTACAATGAGCAGTTCTTC
once	TRBV18	TRBJ2-2	-	CASSPLAVPGELFF	TGTGCCAGCTCACCACTTGCAGTCCCCGGGGAGCTGTTTTTT
-	TRBV29-1	TRBJ2-1	TRBD1	CSVVGGQGANEQFF	TGCAGCGTTGTAGGAGGACAGGGGGCAAATGAGCAGTTCTTC
few	TRBV11-2	TRBJ2-2	-	CASSFPNTGELFF	TGTGCCAGCAGCTTCCCCAACACCGGGGAGCTGTTTTTT
-	TRBV5-1	TRBJ2-7	TRBD2	CASSLGLAGVGEQYF	TGCGCCAGCAGCTTAGGACTAGCGGGAGTGGGCGAGCAGTACTTC
-	TRBV7-3	TRBJ2-2	-	CASSLGGTGELFF	TGTGCCAGCAGCTTAGGGGGAACCGGGGAGCTGTTTTTT
-	TRBV10-3	TRBJ2-1	-	CAIRDSGDEQFF	TGTGCCATCAGGGACTCCGGGGATGAGCAGTTCTTC
-	TRBV5-1	TRBJ2-7	-	CASSLGFGGYEQYF	TGCGCCAGCAGCTTGGGGTTCGGGGGTTACGAGCAGTACTTC
once	TRBV6-6	TRBJ2-1	TRBD2	CASSYGGGRVRNEQFF	TGTGCCAGCAGTTACGGCGGCGGGAGGGTCAGGAATGAGCAGTTCTTC
-	TRBV11-2	TRBJ1-5	-	CGAGQDSNQPQHF	TGTGGGGCAGGGCAAGATAGCAATCAGCCCCAGCATTTT
-	TRBV30	TRBJ2-3	TRBD2	CAWSAGRVLAGTNEWASTDTQYF	TGTGCCTGGAGTGCCGGGAGAGTTCTAGCGGGAACCAATGAATGGGCTAGCACAGATACGCAGTATTTT
-	TRBV27	TRBJ2-7	TRBD1	CASSFHGQAYEQYF	TGTGCCAGCAGTTTTCACGGACAGGCCTACGAGCAGTACTTC
-	TRBV5-1	TRBJ2-1	TRBD2	CASSYLAGGPSVYNEQFF	TGCGCCAGCAGCTATTTAGCGGGAGGGCCGTCAGTTTACAATGAGCAGTTCTTC
-	TRBV15	TRBJ2-2	-	CATSREVGTGELFF	TGTGCCACCAGCAGAGAGGTGGGGACCGGGGAGCTGTTTTTT
-	TRBV7-7	TRBJ2-6	-	CASSRKTVPQSRANVLTF	TGTGCCAGCAGCAGAAAAACAGTGCCACAAAGTCGGGCCAACGTCCTGACTTTC